The entry below describes one T cell receptor (beta chain). Its antigen is not identified. The sample is drawn from a study of HIV-infected patients and healthy controls. General study findings and limits: CMV-associated CDR3s mostly grew nonsignificantly during therapy, while HIV-associated CDR3s declined significantly.

Alpha and beta constant-region primers primed reverse transcription of approximately 0.55 ug RNA. Using multiplexing indices, alpha and beta chain libraries were generated apart by chain-specific third strand synthesis. A short first PCR added P5 and P7 adapter elements and a second index. TCRdb re-called the 5' RACE reads with MiXCR, one entry per CDR3 protein. The table lists about 10,000 distinct CDR3 sequences, about 8.2% of them singletons. The CDR3 extends over 16 amino acids. V was trimmed by 2 bases and J by 3 bases, leaving 17 bases between them. Germline V gene lookup returns CDR1 MNHEY and CDR2 SVGEGT. The repertoire came from unfractionated whole blood and reflected all unsorted peripheral T cells.

The genes are TRBV6-2 or TRBV6-3 and TRBJ2-7, with D possibly being TRBD1 or TRBD2 (5 bases each). Material: blood. This receptor was taken from an adult in good health. The CDR3 protein is CASSYHNRDVNYEQYF. CDR3 DNA: TGTGCCAGCAGTTACCACAATCGGGACGTCAACTACGAGCAGTACTTC.